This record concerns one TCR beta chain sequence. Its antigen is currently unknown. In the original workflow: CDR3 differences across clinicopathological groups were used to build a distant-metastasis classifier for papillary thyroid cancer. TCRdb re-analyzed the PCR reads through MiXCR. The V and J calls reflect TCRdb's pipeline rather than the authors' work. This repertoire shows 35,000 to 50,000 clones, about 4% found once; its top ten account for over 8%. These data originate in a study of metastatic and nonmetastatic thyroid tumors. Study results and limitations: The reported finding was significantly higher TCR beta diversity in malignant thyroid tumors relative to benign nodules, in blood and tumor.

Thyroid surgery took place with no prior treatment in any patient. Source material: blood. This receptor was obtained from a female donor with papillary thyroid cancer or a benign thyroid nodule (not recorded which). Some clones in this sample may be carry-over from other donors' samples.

CDR3 sequence: CSVQGGREQYF. CDR3 in DNA: TGCAGTGTCCAGGGAGGGCGGGAGCAGTACTTC. The rearrangement links TRBV20-1 to TRBJ2-7, with TRBD2 matching 7 bases. The CDR3 totals 11 residues. Germline lookup yields CDR1 DFQATT and CDR2 SNEGSKA (reference sequence). With 7 bases clipped from V and 7 bases from J, the junction kept 7 bases outside the gene matches.